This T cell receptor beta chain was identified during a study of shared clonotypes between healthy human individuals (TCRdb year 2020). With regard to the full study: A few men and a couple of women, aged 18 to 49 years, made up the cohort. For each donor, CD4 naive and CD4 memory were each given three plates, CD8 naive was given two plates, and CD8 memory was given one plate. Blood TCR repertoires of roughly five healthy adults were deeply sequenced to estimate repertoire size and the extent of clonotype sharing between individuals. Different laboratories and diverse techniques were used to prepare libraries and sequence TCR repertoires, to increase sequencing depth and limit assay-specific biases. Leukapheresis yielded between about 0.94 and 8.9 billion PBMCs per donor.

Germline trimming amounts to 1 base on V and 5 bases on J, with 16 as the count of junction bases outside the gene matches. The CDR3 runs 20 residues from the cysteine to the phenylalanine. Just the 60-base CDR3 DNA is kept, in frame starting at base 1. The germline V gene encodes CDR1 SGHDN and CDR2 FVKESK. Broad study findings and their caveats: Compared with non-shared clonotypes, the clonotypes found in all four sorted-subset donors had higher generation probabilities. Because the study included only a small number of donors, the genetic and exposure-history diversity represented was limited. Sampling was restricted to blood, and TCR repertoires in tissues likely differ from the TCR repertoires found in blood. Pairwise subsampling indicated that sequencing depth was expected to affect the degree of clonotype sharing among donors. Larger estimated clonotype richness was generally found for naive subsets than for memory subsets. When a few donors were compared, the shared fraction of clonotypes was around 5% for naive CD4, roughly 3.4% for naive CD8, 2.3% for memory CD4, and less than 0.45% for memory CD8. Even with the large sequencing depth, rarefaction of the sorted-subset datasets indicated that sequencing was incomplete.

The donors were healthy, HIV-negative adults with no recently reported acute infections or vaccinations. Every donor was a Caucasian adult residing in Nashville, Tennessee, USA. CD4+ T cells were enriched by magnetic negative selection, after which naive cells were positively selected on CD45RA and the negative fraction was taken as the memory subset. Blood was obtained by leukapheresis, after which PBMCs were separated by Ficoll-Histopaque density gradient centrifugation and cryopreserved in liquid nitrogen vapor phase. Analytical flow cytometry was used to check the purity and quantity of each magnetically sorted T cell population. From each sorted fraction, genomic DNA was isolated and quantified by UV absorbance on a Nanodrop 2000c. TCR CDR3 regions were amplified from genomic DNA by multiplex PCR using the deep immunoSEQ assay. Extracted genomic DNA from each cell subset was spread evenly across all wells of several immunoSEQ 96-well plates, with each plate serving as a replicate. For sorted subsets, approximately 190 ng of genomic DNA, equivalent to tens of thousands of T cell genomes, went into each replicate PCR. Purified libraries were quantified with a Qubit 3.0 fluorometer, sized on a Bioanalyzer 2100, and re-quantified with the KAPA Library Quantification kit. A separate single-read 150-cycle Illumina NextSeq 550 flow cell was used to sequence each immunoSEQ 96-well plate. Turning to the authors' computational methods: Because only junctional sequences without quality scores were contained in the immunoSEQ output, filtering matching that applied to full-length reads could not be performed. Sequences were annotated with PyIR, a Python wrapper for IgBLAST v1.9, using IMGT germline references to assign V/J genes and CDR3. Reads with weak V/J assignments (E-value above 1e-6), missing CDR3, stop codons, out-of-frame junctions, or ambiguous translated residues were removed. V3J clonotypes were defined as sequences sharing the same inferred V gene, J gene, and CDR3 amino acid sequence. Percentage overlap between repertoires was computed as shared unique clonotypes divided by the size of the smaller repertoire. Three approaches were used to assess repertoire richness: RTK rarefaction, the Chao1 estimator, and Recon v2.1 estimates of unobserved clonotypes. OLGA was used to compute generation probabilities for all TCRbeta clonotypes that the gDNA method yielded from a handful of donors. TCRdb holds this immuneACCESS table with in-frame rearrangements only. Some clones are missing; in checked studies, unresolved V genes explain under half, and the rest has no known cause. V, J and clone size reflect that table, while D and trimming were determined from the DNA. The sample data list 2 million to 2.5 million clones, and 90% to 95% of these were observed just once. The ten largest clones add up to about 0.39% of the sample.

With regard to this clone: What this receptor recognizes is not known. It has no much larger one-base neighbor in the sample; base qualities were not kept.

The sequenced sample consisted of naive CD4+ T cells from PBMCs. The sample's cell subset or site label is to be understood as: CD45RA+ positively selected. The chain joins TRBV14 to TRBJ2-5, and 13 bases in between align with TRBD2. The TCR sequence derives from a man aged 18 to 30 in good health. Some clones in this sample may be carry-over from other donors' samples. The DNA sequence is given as TGTGCCAGCAGCCAAGGGTTGACTAGCGGGAGGCTACTTCTCGGGGAGACCCAGTACTTC. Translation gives CASSQGLTSGRLLLGETQYF.